This entry concerns a single TCR beta chain. The antigen is undetermined. Trimming cost V 1 base and J 13 bases, with 14 bases left between them. CDR1 is SGHDN, CDR2 FVKESK, per germline. CDR3 length: 14 amino acids. The assay was immunoSEQ multiplex PCR, and TCRdb's table has in-frame clones only and misses some. In the table there are about 68,000 clones, 88% of which are singletons. This sample is drawn from a study of chemoradiotherapy in HPV16-positive cancers. Regarding the study as a whole: Non-HPV-specific T cells did not expand in tumors during treatment, whereas candidate HPV-specific clones and E7-related motifs did.

The receptor's source is a human donor with HPV-associated anogenital cancer. The sample here was blood, taken from a patient who underwent chemoradiotherapy. The V call is TRBV14, the J call TRBJ1-6, with D possibly being TRBD1 (6 bases). CDR3 sequence: CASSQGGGLRPLHF. CDR3 sequence (DNA): TGTGCCAGCAGCCAAGGAGGGGGGTTGAGGCCCCTCCACTTT. Full variable domain (missing parts from reference TRBV14 and TRBJ1-6): EAGVTQFPSHSVIEKGQTVTLRCDPISGHDNLYWYRRVMGKEIKFLLHFVKESKQDESGMPNNRFLAERTGGTYSTLKVQPAELEDSGVYFCASSQGGGLRPLHFGNGTRLTVT.